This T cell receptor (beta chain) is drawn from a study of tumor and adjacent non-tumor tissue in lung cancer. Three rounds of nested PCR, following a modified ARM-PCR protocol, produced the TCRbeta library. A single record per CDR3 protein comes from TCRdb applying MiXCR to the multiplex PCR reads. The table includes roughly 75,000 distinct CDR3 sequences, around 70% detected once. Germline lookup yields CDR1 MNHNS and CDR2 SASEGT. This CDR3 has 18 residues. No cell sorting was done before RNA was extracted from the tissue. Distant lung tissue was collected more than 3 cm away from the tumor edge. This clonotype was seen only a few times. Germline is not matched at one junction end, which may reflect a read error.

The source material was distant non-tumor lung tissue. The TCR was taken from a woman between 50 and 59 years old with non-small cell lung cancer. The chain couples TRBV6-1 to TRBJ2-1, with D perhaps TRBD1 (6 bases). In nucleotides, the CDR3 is TGTGCCGGCACCCTCAAAGGGGGTGGGGTTGGCTCCTACAATGAACAGTTCTTC. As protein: CAGTLKGGGVGSYNEQFF.